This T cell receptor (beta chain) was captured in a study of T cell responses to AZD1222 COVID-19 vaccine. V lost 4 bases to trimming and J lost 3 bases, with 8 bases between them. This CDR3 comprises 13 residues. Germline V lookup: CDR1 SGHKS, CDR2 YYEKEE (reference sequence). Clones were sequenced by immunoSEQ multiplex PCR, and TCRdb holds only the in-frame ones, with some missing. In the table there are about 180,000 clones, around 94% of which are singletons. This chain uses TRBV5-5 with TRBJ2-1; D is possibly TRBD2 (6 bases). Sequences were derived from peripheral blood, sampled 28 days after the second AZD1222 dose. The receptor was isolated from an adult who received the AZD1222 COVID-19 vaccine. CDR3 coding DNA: TGTGCCAGCAGCCCGGGACTCTACAATGAGCAGTTCTTC. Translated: CASSPGLYNEQFF. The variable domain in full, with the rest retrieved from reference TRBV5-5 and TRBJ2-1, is DAGVTQSPTHLIKTRGQQVTLRCSPISGHKSVSWYQQVLGQGPQFIFQYYEKEERGRGNFPDRFSARQFPNYSSELNVNALLLGDSALYLCASSPGLYNEQFFGPGTRLTVL.